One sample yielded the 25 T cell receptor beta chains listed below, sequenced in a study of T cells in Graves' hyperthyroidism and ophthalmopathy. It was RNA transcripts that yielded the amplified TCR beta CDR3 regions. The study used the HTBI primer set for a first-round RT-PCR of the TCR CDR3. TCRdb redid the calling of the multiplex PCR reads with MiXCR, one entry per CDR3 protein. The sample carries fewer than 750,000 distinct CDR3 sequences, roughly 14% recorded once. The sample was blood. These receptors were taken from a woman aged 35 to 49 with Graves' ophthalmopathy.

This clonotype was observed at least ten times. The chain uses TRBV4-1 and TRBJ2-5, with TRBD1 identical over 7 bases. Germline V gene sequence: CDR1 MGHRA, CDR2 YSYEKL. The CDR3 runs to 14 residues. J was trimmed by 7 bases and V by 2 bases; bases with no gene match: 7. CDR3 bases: TGCGCCAGCAGCCAACCGGACAGGCTGGGGACCCAGTACTTC. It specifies CASSQPDRLGTQYF.

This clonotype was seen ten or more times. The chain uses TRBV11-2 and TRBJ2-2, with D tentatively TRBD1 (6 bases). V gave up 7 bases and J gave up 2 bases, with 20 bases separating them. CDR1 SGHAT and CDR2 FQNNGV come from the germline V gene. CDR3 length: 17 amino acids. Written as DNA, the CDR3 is TGTGCCAGCACCACCCGCTTAGACAGGCTAAACACCGGGGAGCTGTTTTTT. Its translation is CASTTRLDRLNTGELFF.

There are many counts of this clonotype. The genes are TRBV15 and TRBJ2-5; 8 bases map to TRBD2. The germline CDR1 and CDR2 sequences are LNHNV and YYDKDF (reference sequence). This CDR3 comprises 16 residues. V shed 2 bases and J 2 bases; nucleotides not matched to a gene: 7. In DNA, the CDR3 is TGTGCCACCAGCAGACTACTAGCGGCCAATCAAGAGACCCAGTACTTC. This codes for CATSRLLAANQETQYF.

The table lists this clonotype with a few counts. The CDR3 reads CSARGHLGSGANVLTF. CDR3 DNA: TGCAGTGCCAGGGGACATTTAGGCTCTGGGGCCAACGTCCTGACTTTC. The chain joins TRBV20-1 to TRBJ2-6; possibly TRBD1 for D (6 bases). Germline CDR1 reads DFQATT; CDR2 reads SNEGSKA (reference sequence). This CDR3 is built from 16 residues. V was cut by 6 bases and J by 0 bases, with 15 bases left in between.

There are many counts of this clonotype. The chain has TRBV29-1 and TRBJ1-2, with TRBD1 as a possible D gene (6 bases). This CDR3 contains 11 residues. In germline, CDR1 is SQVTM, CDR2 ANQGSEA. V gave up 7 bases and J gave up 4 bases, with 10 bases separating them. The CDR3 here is CSAGTRYGYTF. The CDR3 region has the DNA TGCAGCGCTGGGACACGCTATGGCTACACCTTC. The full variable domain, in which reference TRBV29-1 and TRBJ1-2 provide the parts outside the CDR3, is SAVISQKPSRDICQRGTSLTIQCQVDSQVTMMFWYRQQPGQSLTLIATANQGSEATYESGFVIDKFPISRPNLTFSTLTVSNMSPEDSSIYLCSAGTRYGYTFGSGTRLTVV.

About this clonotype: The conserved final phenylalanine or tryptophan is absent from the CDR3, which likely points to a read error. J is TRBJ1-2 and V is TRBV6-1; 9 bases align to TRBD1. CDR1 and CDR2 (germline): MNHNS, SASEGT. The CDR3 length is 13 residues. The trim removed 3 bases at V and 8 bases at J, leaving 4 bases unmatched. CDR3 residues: CASSEGQGGGYTS. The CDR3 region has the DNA TGTGCCAGCAGTGAGGGACAGGGTGGAGGCTACACCTCG.

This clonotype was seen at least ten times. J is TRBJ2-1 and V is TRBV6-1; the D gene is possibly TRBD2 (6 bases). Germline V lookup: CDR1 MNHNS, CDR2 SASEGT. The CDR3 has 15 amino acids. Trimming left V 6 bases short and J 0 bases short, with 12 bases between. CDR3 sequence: CASRKAGSSYNEQFF. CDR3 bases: TGTGCCAGCAGGAAAGCGGGTAGCTCCTACAATGAGCAGTTCTTC.

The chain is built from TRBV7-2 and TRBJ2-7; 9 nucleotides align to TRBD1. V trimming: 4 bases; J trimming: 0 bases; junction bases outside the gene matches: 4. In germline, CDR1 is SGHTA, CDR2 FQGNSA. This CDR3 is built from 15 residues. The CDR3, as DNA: TGTGCCAGCAGCTCCGGGACAGGGAACTCCTACGAGCAGTACTTC. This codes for CASSSGTGNSYEQYF.

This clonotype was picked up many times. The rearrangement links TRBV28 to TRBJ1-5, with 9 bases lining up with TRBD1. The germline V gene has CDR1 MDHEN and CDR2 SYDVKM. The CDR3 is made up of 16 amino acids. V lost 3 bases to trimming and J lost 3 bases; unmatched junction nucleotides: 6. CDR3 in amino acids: CASSFPRTGVNQPQHF. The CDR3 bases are TGTGCCAGCAGTTTCCCCCGGACAGGGGTCAATCAGCCCCAGCATTTT.

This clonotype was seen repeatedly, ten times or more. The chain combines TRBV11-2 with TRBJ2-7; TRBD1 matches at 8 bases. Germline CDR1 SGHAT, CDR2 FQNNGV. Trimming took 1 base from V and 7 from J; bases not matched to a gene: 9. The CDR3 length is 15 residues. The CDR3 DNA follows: TGTGCCAGCAGCTTAGGGCCAGGGGGCGGAGGGGAGCAGTACTTC. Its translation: CASSLGPGGGGEQYF.

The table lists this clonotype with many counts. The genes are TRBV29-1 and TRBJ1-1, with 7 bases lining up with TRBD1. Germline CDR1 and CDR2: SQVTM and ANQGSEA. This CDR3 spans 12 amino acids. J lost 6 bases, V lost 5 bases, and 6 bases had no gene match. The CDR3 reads CSVRRQGAEAFF. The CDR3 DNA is TGCAGCGTTCGCCGACAGGGCGCTGAAGCTTTCTTT.

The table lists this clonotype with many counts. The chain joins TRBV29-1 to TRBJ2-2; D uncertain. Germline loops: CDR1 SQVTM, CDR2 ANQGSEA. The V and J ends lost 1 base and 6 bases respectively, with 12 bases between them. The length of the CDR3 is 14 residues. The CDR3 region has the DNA TGCAGCGTTGAAGTTGGGGTCTCCCCCGGGGAGCTGTTTTTT. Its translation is CSVEVGVSPGELFF.

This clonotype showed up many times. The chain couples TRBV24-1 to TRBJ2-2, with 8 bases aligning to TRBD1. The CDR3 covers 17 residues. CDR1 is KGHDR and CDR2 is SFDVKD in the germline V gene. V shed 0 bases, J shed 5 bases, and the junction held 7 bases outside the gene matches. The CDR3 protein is CATSDLHSRGQTGELFF. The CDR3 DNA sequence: TGTGCCACCAGTGATTTGCACTCCAGGGGGCAAACCGGGGAGCTGTTTTTT.

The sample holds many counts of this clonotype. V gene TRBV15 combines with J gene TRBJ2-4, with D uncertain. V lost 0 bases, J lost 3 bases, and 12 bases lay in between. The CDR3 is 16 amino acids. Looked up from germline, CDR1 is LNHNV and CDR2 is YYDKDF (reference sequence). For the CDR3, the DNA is TGTGCCACCAGCAGAGAAGGCGACAATGGCAAAAACATTCAGTACTTC. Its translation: CATSREGDNGKNIQYF.

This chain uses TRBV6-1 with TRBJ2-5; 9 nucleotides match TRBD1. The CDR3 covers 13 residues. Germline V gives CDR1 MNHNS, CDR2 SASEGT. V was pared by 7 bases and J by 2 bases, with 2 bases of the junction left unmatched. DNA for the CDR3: TGTGCCAGCATGACAGGGGGACAAGAGACCCAGTACTTC. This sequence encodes CASMTGGQETQYF.

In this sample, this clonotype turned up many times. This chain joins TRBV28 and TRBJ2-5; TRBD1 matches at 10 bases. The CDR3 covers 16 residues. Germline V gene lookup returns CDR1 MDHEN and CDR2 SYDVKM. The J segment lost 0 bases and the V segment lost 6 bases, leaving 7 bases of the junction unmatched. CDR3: CASRRQGAADQETQYF. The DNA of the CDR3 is TGTGCCAGCAGGAGACAGGGGGCGGCCGACCAAGAGACCCAGTACTTC.

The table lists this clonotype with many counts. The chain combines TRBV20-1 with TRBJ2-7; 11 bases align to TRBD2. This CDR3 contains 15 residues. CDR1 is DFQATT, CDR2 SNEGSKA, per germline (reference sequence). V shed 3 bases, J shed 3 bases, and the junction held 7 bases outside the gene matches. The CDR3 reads CSASRTGTSGYEQYF. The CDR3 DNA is TGCAGTGCTAGTAGGACCGGGACTAGCGGCTACGAGCAGTACTTC.

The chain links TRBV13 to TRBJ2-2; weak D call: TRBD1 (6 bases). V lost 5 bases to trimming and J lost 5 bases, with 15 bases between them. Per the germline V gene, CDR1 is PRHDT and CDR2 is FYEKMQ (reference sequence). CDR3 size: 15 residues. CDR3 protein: CASSPWNRDTGELFF. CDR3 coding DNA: TGTGCCAGCAGCCCCTGGAACAGGGATACCGGGGAGCTGTTTTTT.

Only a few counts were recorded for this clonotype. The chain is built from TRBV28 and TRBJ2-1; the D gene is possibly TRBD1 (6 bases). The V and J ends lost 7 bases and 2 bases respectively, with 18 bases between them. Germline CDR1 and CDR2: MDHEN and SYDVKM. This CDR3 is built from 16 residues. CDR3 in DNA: TGTGCCAGCACATTAACAGGGAAAGTTACCTACAATGAGCAGTTCTTC. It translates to CASTLTGKVTYNEQFF.

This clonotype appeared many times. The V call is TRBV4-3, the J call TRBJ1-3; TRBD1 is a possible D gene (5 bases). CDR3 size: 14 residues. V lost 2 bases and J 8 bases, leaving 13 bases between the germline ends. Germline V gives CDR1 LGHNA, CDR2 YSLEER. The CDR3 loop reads CASSQYGREDTIYF. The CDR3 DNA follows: TGCGCCAGCAGCCAATACGGCAGGGAGGACACCATATATTTT.

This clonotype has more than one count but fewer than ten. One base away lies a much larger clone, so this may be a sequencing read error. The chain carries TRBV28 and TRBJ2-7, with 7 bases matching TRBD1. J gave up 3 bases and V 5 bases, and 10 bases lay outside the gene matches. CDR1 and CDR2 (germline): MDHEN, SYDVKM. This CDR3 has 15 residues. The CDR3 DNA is TGTGCCAGCAGTACTCCGGGACAGAGTTTCTACGAGCAGTACTTC. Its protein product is CASSTPGQSFYEQYF.

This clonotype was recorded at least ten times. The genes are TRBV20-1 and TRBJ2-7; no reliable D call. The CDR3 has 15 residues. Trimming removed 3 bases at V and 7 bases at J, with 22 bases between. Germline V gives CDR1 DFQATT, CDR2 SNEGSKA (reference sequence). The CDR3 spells CSASAVRQVGMEQYF. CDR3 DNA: TGCAGTGCTAGTGCCGTCAGACAAGTAGGTATGGAGCAGTACTTC.

This CDR3 is CASKVSMRDTEAFF. In DNA form, the CDR3 reads TGTGCCAGTAAGGTTTCCATGAGAGACACTGAAGCTTTCTTT. The chain couples TRBV19 to TRBJ1-1; D is undetermined. Per germline, CDR1 LNHDA and CDR2 SQIVND (reference sequence). CDR3 length: 14 amino acids. V lost 7 bases and J lost 3, with 15 bases in between.

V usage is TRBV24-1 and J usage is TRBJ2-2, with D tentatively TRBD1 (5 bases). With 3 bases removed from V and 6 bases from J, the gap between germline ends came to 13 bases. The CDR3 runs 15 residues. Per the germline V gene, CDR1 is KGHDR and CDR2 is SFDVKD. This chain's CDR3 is CATSDGADLAGELFF. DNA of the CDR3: TGTGCCACCAGTGATGGGGCAGATCTCGCCGGGGAGCTGTTTTTT.

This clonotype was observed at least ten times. CDR3 loop: CASSEGHNGQPQHF. In nucleotides, the CDR3 is TGTGCCAGCAGCGAGGGACATAACGGCCAGCCCCAGCATTTT. The chain is built from TRBV9 and TRBJ1-5; TRBD1 is a possible D gene (6 bases). V was cut by 3 bases and J by 7 bases, with 14 bases left in between. The length of the CDR3 is 14 residues. CDR1 and CDR2 (germline): SGDLS, YYNGEE.